The 32 T cell receptor beta chains below come from one sample, sequenced in a study of T-cell reconstitution after alpha-beta-depleted transplantation in children listed by TCRdb under 2016. The protocol used for the library was PCR. The sample was run on an Illumina HiSeq 2500. TCR library preparation used molecular barcoding, with unique molecular identifiers applied to normalize quantification of the TCRbeta repertoire. The raw public reads went through TCRdb reprocessing: fastp at Q25, MiXCR clone calling, in-frame beta chains kept. Identical CDR3 proteins give one entry, which carries the most common genes and DNA. Present in this sample are some 490,000 distinct CDR3 sequences, around an eighth of which were seen just once. The leading ten clones occupy about 5.6% of the sample. Here the sequenced sample was PBMCs from the stem cell graft donor, taken from the stem cell graft. The receptors shown here come from a human donor who donated a stem cell graft to a child with combined immunodeficiency.

The table lists this clonotype with a few counts. The chain carries TRBV6-5 and TRBJ2-7, with TRBD2 matching over 14 bases. This CDR3 spans 19 amino acids. J gave up 4 bases and V 0 bases, and 11 bases lay outside the gene matches. Germline V gene lookup returns CDR1 MNHEY and CDR2 SVGAGI. CDR3 in DNA: TGTGCCAGCAGTTACTCACCGGGACTAGCGGGAGCTCGGAGTTACGAGCAGTACTTC. Translated: CASSYSPGLAGARSYEQYF.

The V gene is TRBV5-1, the J gene TRBJ2-4, with D unresolved. This CDR3 comprises 17 residues. V dropped 4 bases and J dropped 0 bases, with 17 bases sitting between them. Germline CDR1 and CDR2: SGHRS and YFSETQ. The CDR3 DNA sequence: TGCGCCAGCAGCCTCTTCCCGGCCTTACTAGCCAAAAACATTCAGTACTTC. This sequence encodes CASSLFPALLAKNIQYF.

This clonotype was counted at least ten times. The chain is built from TRBV20-1 and TRBJ2-2; TRBD1 or TRBD2 may be the D gene (6 bases each). Germline CDR1 DFQATT, CDR2 SNEGSKA (reference sequence). Trimming shortened V by 3 bases and J by 6 bases, and 20 bases separated the two germline ends. This CDR3 has 16 amino acids. Here the CDR3 reads CSARNLGGWGAGELFF. For the CDR3, the DNA is TGCAGTGCTAGGAACCTTGGGGGCTGGGGGGCCGGGGAGCTGTTTTTT.

Here the CDR3 reads CASSVSGKDYGYTF. CDR3 sequence (DNA): TGTGCCAGCAGCGTTTCAGGGAAGGACTATGGCTACACCTTC. V gene TRBV9 combines with J gene TRBJ1-2; TRBD1 is a possible D gene (5 bases). Germline CDR1 is SGDLS and CDR2 is YYNGEE. V was trimmed by 2 bases and J by 3 bases, leaving 11 bases between them. The CDR3 runs 14 residues.

The chain couples TRBV5-5 to TRBJ1-4; 12 bases agree with TRBD1. The CDR3 contains 16 residues. From germline, CDR1 is SGHKS and CDR2 YYEKEE (reference sequence). V shed 4 bases and J 2 bases; nucleotides not matched to a gene: 3. The CDR3 loop reads CASSPGTGGTNEKLFF. The CDR3 DNA is TGTGCCAGCAGCCCAGGGACAGGGGGCACTAATGAAAAACTGTTTTTT.

This clonotype was detected a few times. The gene calls are TRBV20-1 and TRBJ2-1; D is unclear. The CDR3 length is 15 residues. Per the germline V gene, CDR1 is DFQATT and CDR2 is SNEGSKA (reference sequence). Trimming shortened V by 0 bases and J by 3 bases, and 12 bases separated the two germline ends. CDR3 coding DNA: TGCAGTGCTAGAGAGTCGTACCTTCTCTACAATGAGCAGTTCTTC. As protein: CSARESYLLYNEQFF.

This chain uses TRBV20-1 with TRBJ2-1; D is possibly TRBD2 (7 bases). Germline V CDR1 and CDR2: DFQATT, SNEGSKA (reference sequence). CDR3 length equals 14 residues. The V end was cut by 2 bases, the J end by 6 bases, with 14 bases between. For the CDR3, the DNA is TGCAGTGCTAGAAGGGGGGGCTCGGGCAATGAGCAGTTCTTC. Residues: CSARRGGSGNEQFF.

This clonotype was counted between two and nine times. The genes are TRBV20-1 and TRBJ2-3; 8 bases line up with TRBD1. Germline V gives CDR1 DFQATT, CDR2 SNEGSKA (reference sequence). CDR3 length: 13 residues. J was trimmed by 4 bases and V by 1 base; bases with no gene match: 1. The CDR3 sequence: CSARVQGADTQYF. As DNA, the CDR3 is TGCAGTGCTAGAGTACAGGGGGCAGATACGCAGTATTTT.

As concerns this clonotype: A much larger clone differs from this one at a single base, so this may be a read error. The chain has TRBV9 and TRBJ2-1; 8 positions agree with TRBD2. Germline CDR1 SGDLS, CDR2 YYNGEE. The CDR3 extends over 15 amino acids. The CDR3 DNA sequence: TGTGCCAGCAGCCTCCTAGCGGGTGCTTTGGATGATCAGTTCTTC. Encoded protein: CASSLLAGALDDQFF.

This clonotype was seen a handful of times. This rearrangement joins TRBV6-5 to TRBJ1-4; D is perhaps TRBD1 (5 bases). Trimming removed 4 bases at V and 10 bases at J, with 19 bases between. The CDR3 runs 15 residues. Per germline, CDR1 MNHEY and CDR2 SVGAGI. CDR3 nucleotides: TGTGCCAGCAGTTCTGCTTCCAGGGATCGCAGAAAACTGTTTTTT. Its translation: CASSSASRDRRKLFF.

This clonotype was seen at least ten times. V and J are TRBV20-1 and TRBJ2-1; 8 bases map to TRBD1. V lost 6 bases, J lost 5 bases, and 12 bases stayed unmatched. There are 15 residues in the CDR3. The germline V gene encodes CDR1 DFQATT and CDR2 SNEGSKA (reference sequence). CDR3 loop: CSAASGQEQNNEQFF. The CDR3 DNA reads as TGCAGTGCCGCCTCGGGACAGGAGCAAAACAATGAGCAGTTCTTC.

This clonotype was counted between two and nine times. V gene TRBV27 combines with J gene TRBJ2-3, with a tentative D call TRBD2 (6 bases). V was cut by 3 bases and J by 0 bases, with 13 bases left in between. CDR3 size: 16 residues. Germline CDR1 is MNHEY and CDR2 is SMNVEV (reference sequence). The CDR3 is CASSFGLGLSTDTQYF. CDR3 DNA: TGTGCCAGCAGTTTCGGTCTGGGACTTAGCACAGATACGCAGTATTTT.

This chain uses TRBV25-1 with TRBJ2-7, with TRBD2 as a possible D gene (6 bases). V was cut by 0 bases and J by 1 base, with 22 bases left in between. The V gene's germline CDR1 is MGHDK and CDR2 SYGVNS. This CDR3 region has 19 residues. CDR3 loop: CASSEYFLGLREVSYEQYF. For the CDR3, the DNA is TGTGCCAGCAGTGAATATTTTCTTGGGTTGAGGGAGGTGTCCTACGAGCAGTACTTC.

Ten or more counts support this clonotype. The germline gene is not matched at one end of the junction; a read error may be the cause. The chain carries TRBV12-3 or TRBV12-4 and TRBJ1-2; D unclear. CDR3 size: 12 residues. The CDR3 DNA reads as TGTGCCAGCAGGAATCTTAACTATGGCTATACCTTC. This codes for CASRNLNYGYTF.

This chain connects TRBV3-1 to TRBJ2-7; no firm D call. V dropped 6 bases and J dropped 3 bases, with 21 bases sitting between them. Germline V gives CDR1 LGHDT, CDR2 YNNKEL (reference sequence). The CDR3 has 16 residues. DNA of the CDR3: TGTGCCAGCAGTCCCTTCCTCACGACTCGAGGCTACGAGCAGTACTTC. Encoded protein: CASSPFLTTRGYEQYF.

This clonotype was counted a single time. The chain is built from TRBV18 and TRBJ2-2; weak D call: TRBD1 (5 bases). The ends were cut back, 3 bases at V and 4 bases at J, with 15 bases in the middle. Germline V gene lookup returns CDR1 KGHSH and CDR2 LQKENI. This CDR3 has 16 residues. The CDR3 bases are TGTGCCAGCTCACCCCGATTGACAGCAGCCACCGGGGAGCTGTTTTTT. It is translated as CASSPRLTAATGELFF.

This clonotype was seen a few times. One end of the junction varies from germline; a read error may be responsible. V is TRBV11-1 and J is TRBJ2-1, with D uncertain. This CDR3 spans 15 amino acids. Germline assignment: CDR1 SGHAT and CDR2 FQDESV (reference sequence). CDR3 loop: CASSALEFSHNEQFF. For the CDR3, the DNA is TGTGCCAGCAGCGCGCTAGAGTTCTCCCACAATGAGCAGTTCTTC.

This chain connects TRBV12-3 or TRBV12-4 to TRBJ2-1, with D possibly matching TRBD2 (5 bases). CDR3 length: 15 residues. Trimming took off 7 bases at V and 0 bases at J, with 13 bases between the two ends. CDR3 residues: CASMGSGSSYNEQFF. The CDR3 nucleotides are TGTGCCAGCATGGGAAGCGGCAGCTCCTACAATGAGCAGTTCTTC.

The V gene is TRBV5-8, the J gene TRBJ1-5; 9 bases are shared with TRBD1. This CDR3 spans 16 amino acids. Germline V gene lookup returns CDR1 SGHTS and CDR2 YDEGEE. Trimming took 1 base from V and 4 from J; bases not matched to a gene: 6. The CDR3 nucleotides are TGTGCCAGCAGCTTGTGGACAGGGGTTAGGAATCAGCCCCAGCATTTT. It yields the protein CASSLWTGVRNQPQHF.

The chain uses TRBV10-3 and TRBJ2-5, with 14 bases that match TRBD2. CDR3 size: 15 residues. Germline CDR1 is ENHRY and CDR2 is SYGVKD. V lost 10 bases, J lost 0 bases, and 4 bases stayed unmatched. CDR3 sequence reads: CATGLAGGNQETQYF. CDR3 DNA: TGTGCCACCGGACTAGCGGGAGGAAACCAAGAGACCCAGTACTTC.

This chain connects TRBV6-5 to TRBJ2-3; no reliable D call. The CDR3 loop spans 13 amino acids. Germline-derived CDR1 and CDR2 are MNHEY and SVGAGI. The V end lost 2 bases, the J end lost 3 bases, and 6 bases lay between the germline ends. CDR3 DNA sequence: TGTGCCAGCAGTTACGCGCGTACAGATACGCAGTATTTT. It yields the protein CASSYARTDTQYF.

This clonotype has a count of ten or more. The chain uses TRBV28 and TRBJ2-5; the D gene could be TRBD1 or TRBD2 (5 bases each). There are 12 residues in the CDR3. V shed 6 bases and J shed 7 bases, with 12 bases lying between them. Germline V gives CDR1 MDHEN, CDR2 SYDVKM. The CDR3 is CASSLGDGTQYF. CDR3 nucleotide sequence: TGTGCCAGCAGCCTCGGGGACGGGACCCAGTACTTC.

This clonotype was recorded many times. V and J are TRBV4-2 and TRBJ2-1; D gene uncertain. The length of the CDR3 is 15 residues. Between the trimmed V and J ends, which lost 1 base and 0 bases, there was a span of 7 bases. CDR1 LGHNA and CDR2 YNFKEQ come from the germline V gene. CDR3 residues: CASSQAPNSYNEQFF. The CDR3 nucleotides are TGTGCCAGCAGCCAAGCACCTAACTCCTACAATGAGCAGTTCTTC.

This clonotype was seen more than once but under ten times. The chain couples TRBV7-6 to TRBJ2-2; 8 bases map to TRBD1. The germline V gene has CDR1 SGHVS and CDR2 FNYEAQ. V trimming: 5 bases; J trimming: 3 bases; junction bases outside the gene matches: 5. The CDR3 sequence is 15 residues long. The CDR3 is CASSETGGYTGELFF. The CDR3, as DNA: TGTGCCAGCAGCGAAACAGGGGGATACACCGGGGAGCTGTTTTTT.

The chain employs TRBV7-9 and TRBJ2-1; D ambiguous. Trimming left V 5 bases short and J 0 bases short, with 14 bases between. Germline CDR1 is SEHNR and CDR2 is FQNEAQ (reference sequence). The CDR3 spans 16 residues. The CDR3 DNA is TGTGCCAGCAGCCGCTCTTATGGGGTCTCCTACAATGAGCAGTTCTTC. Protein: CASSRSYGVSYNEQFF.

The chain employs TRBV4-3 and TRBJ2-7; 8 nucleotides line up with TRBD2. Unmatched junction bases numbered 8, after V lost 0 bases and J lost 4 bases. Germline CDR1 is LGHNA and CDR2 is YSLEER. There are 16 residues in the CDR3. The CDR3 DNA is TGCGCCAGCAGCCAAGATGCGAGCGGGGGCTCGTACGAGCAGTACTTC. Translating gives CASSQDASGGSYEQYF.

Ten or more counts support this clonotype. CDR3 in amino acids: CASSFGPSGNNEQFF. CDR3 nucleotide sequence: TGTGCCAGCAGCTTCGGTCCTAGCGGAAACAATGAGCAGTTCTTC. V gene TRBV5-6 combines with J gene TRBJ2-1; 7 nucleotides agree with TRBD2. Trimming cost V 2 bases and J 5 bases; bases outside gene matches: 7. The V gene's germline CDR1 is SGHDT and CDR2 YYEEEE. The CDR3 is made up of 15 amino acids.

This clonotype was seen more than once but under ten times. This rearrangement joins TRBV10-3 to TRBJ2-2; D might be TRBD2 (5 bases). CDR3 length: 15 residues. In germline, CDR1 is ENHRY, CDR2 SYGVKD. V dropped 8 bases and J dropped 3 bases, with 16 bases sitting between them. The CDR3 protein is CAISRVASDTGELFF. The DNA of the CDR3 is TGTGCCATCTCCCGGGTAGCGTCGGACACCGGGGAGCTGTTTTTT.

This clonotype appeared a few times. The chain combines TRBV29-1 with TRBJ2-3; D remains ambiguous. Germline CDR1 SQVTM, CDR2 ANQGSEA. The CDR3 runs 14 residues. V was clipped by 3 bases and J by 1 base, with 11 bases between them. Written as DNA, the CDR3 is TGCAGCGTTGAGCGTGGACCGCGCACAGATACGCAGTATTTT. Protein: CSVERGPRTDTQYF.

The V and J genes are TRBV28 and TRBJ2-7; D not resolved. The V and J ends lost 5 bases and 3 bases respectively, with 14 bases between them. This CDR3 contains 14 residues. In germline, CDR1 is MDHEN, CDR2 SYDVKM. This CDR3 is CASSNSRRVYEQYF. The CDR3 DNA reads TGTGCCAGCAGTAATTCCCGACGAGTCTACGAGCAGTACTTC.

This clonotype was detected a few times. The chain recombines TRBV24-1 with TRBJ1-1; D is uncertain. CDR1 and CDR2 from the germline V gene are KGHDR and SFDVKD. Deletions cut 1 base from V and 0 bases from J, with 2 bases between. CDR3 size: 13 residues. The CDR3 bases are TGTGCCACCAGTGATTTTATGAACACTGAAGCTTTCTTT. It translates to CATSDFMNTEAFF.

This clonotype has a handful of counts. This chain links TRBV7-2 with TRBJ2-5, with 12 bases lining up with TRBD2. Germline V gene data show CDR1 as SGHTA and CDR2 as FQGNSA. The junction had 8 bases not matched to a gene; V was cut back by 1 base and J by 8 bases. This CDR3 is 16 amino acids long. The CDR3 reads CASSLELAGGGGTQYF. The CDR3 region has the DNA TGTGCCAGCAGCTTAGAACTAGCGGGGGGTGGGGGAACCCAGTACTTC.